The rows below give T cell receptor beta chains drawn from one sample of a study of cytomegalovirus exposure and HLA in healthy donors. Assay used: immunoSEQ multiplex PCR; TCRdb lists only in-frame clones, some missing. The sample consists of 110,000 to 150,000 clones, 80% to 85% of them appearing once. Specimen: PBMCs. All receptors derive from a female donor in good health and CMV-seronegative. The CDR3 runs from the conserved cysteine through the conserved F or W. The order of the fields is D gene, J gene, clone size, V gene, CDR3 length, CDR3 protein, CDR3 DNA. The D gene is left open where the match is weak. Clone size is given for some rows only: seen once, a few or many times, or a class if the clone is expanded.

>.|TRBJ1-5|.|TRBV29-1|11
CRDFSNQPQHF
TGCCGGGACTTTAGCAATCAGCCCCAGCATTTT
>TRBD1|TRBJ2-5|.|TRBV6-5|16
CASSYAHGTEGETQYF
TGTGCCAGCAGTTACGCGCACGGGACAGAGGGAGAGACCCAGTACTTC
>.|TRBJ2-7|.|TRBV19|16
CASSKRFRQEFDEQYF
TGTGCCAGTAGTAAAAGGTTCCGACAGGAGTTCGACGAGCAGTACTTC
>TRBD1|TRBJ1-5|.|TRBV6-1|15
CASSALDRGNQPQHF
TGTGCCAGCAGTGCCCTGGACAGGGGCAATCAGCCCCAGCATTTT
>.|TRBJ2-1|.|TRBV7-3|15
CASSLGSGTPNEQFF
TGTGCCAGCAGCTTAGGATCCGGGACTCCAAATGAGCAGTTCTTC
>.|TRBJ2-1|.|TRBV29-1|18
CSVEDPRQATSSYNEQFF
TGCAGCGTTGAAGACCCTCGACAGGCCACGAGCTCCTACAATGAGCAGTTCTTC
>TRBD2|TRBJ2-1|.|TRBV7-9|17
CASSPLQKLAGVYEQFF
TGTGCCAGCAGCCCCTTACAAAAGTTAGCGGGAGTTTACGAGCAGTTCTTC
>TRBD1|TRBJ1-1|few|TRBV18|13
CASSSQGDTEAFF
TGTGCCAGCTCATCTCAGGGGGACACTGAAGCTTTCTTT
>.|TRBJ2-7|few|TRBV5-8|15
CASSNRDTPYYEQYF
TGTGCCAGCAGCAACCGGGACACTCCTTACTACGAGCAGTACTTC
>.|TRBJ2-3|.|TRBV9|14
CASSVQGSTDTQYF
TGTGCCAGCAGCGTACAGGGCAGCACAGATACGCAGTATTTT
>TRBD2|TRBJ2-1|.|TRBV2|13
CASSEEGLAEQFF
TGTGCCAGCAGTGAAGAGGGACTAGCGGAGCAGTTCTTC
>TRBD1|TRBJ2-2|.|TRBV5-8|14
CASSRIQGTGELFF
TGTGCCAGCAGCAGGATACAGGGGACCGGGGAGCTGTTTTTT
>.|TRBJ1-2|.|TRBV30|12
CAWSVGGYGYTF
TGTGCCTGGAGTGTAGGGGGCTATGGCTACACCTTC
>.|TRBJ1-1|.|TRBV30|14
CAWSVPAGKTEAFF
TGTGCCTGGAGTGTCCCGGCAGGGAAAACTGAAGCTTTCTTT
>.|TRBJ2-7|.|TRBV2|13
CASSELDFYEQYF
TGTGCCAGCAGTGAATTAGATTTCTACGAGCAGTACTTC
>.|TRBJ2-5|few|TRBV27|15
CASSLSGRLDETQYF
TGTGCCAGCAGTTTATCGGGCCGTCTTGACGAGACCCAGTACTTC
>.|TRBJ1-3|.|TRBV19|16
CASSIGQFASGNTIYF
TGTGCCAGTAGTATAGGCCAGTTTGCCTCTGGAAACACCATATATTTT
>TRBD2|TRBJ2-2|.|TRBV2|15
CASSGLAVMGGELFF
TGTGCCAGCAGTGGCCTAGCGGTGATGGGCGGGGAGCTGTTTTTT
>.|TRBJ1-4|once|TRBV30|13
CAWSLKGGEKLFF
TGTGCCTGGAGTCTGAAGGGAGGTGAAAAACTGTTTTTT
>.|TRBJ1-1|.|TRBV5-6|13
CASSPTSDTEAFF
TGTGCCAGCAGCCCTACGTCCGACACTGAAGCTTTCTTT
>.|TRBJ1-1|.|TRBV10-2|11
CASSSNTEAFF
TGCGCCAGCAGCTCCAACACTGAAGCTTTCTTT
>.|TRBJ1-1|.|TRBV27|14
CASGREGVGTEAFF
TGTGCCAGCGGACGAGAGGGGGTCGGCACTGAAGCTTTCTTT
>.|TRBJ1-1|.|TRBV6-5|13
CASSSYAGTEAFF
TGTGCCAGCAGTTCCTATGCTGGCACTGAAGCTTTCTTT
>.|TRBJ2-1|once|TRBV4-1|15
CASSQGYQGANEQFF
TGCGCCAGCAGCCAAGGATATCAAGGGGCCAATGAGCAGTTCTTC
>TRBD2|TRBJ2-2|.|TRBV7-9|15
CASSLLAGGTGELFF
TGTGCCAGCAGCCTACTAGCGGGAGGCACCGGGGAGCTGTTTTTT
>TRBD1|TRBJ2-1|.|TRBV27|16
CASSGLTGSSYNEQFF
TGTGCCAGCAGTGGACTGACAGGGAGCTCCTACAATGAGCAGTTCTTC
>.|TRBJ2-7|.|TRBV19|13
CATLGGPTFEQYF
TGTGCCACCCTAGGCGGGCCCACGTTCGAGCAGTACTTC
>TRBD2|TRBJ2-3|.|TRBV5-1|15
CASSGGSGRIDTQYF
TGCGCCAGCAGCGGGGGGAGCGGGAGAATCGATACGCAGTATTTT
>TRBD1|TRBJ1-2|.|TRBV19|14
CASSTRDRDYGYTF
TGTGCCAGTAGTACCCGGGACAGAGACTATGGCTACACCTTC
>.|TRBJ1-5|.|TRBV4-2|15
CASSQRGMDNQPQHF
TGTGCCAGCAGCCAGAGAGGGATGGACAATCAGCCCCAGCATTTT
>TRBD2|TRBJ2-3|.|TRBV27|15
CASTSLAGATDTQYF
TGTGCCAGCACCTCACTAGCGGGAGCTACAGATACGCAGTATTTT
>.|TRBJ1-4|.|TRBV5-1|14
CASSMAGLYEKLFF
TGCGCCAGCAGCATGGCAGGGCTGTATGAAAAACTGTTTTTT
>TRBD2|TRBJ2-5|.|TRBV5-1|17
CASSLALAGLGVETQYF
TGCGCCAGCAGCTTGGCACTAGCGGGATTGGGAGTAGAGACCCAGTACTTC
>TRBD1|TRBJ1-5|.|TRBV2|14
CASSGQGINQPQHF
TGTGCCAGCAGTGGACAGGGGATCAATCAGCCCCAGCATTTT
>.|TRBJ2-7|.|TRBV4-1|15
CASSQDGGTSYEQYF
TGCGCCAGCAGCCAAGACGGCGGTACCTCCTACGAGCAGTACTTC
>.|TRBJ2-7|many|TRBV6-1|12
CASSVTGYEQYF
TGTGCCAGCAGTGTAACAGGCTACGAGCAGTACTTC
>.|TRBJ2-6|.|TRBV10-3|15
CAISPQGSGANVLTF
TGTGCCATCAGTCCACAGGGTAGCGGGGCCAACGTCCTGACTTTC
>.|TRBJ2-6|.|TRBV11-2|16
CASSFHFSSGANVLTF
TGTGCCAGCAGCTTCCATTTCAGCTCTGGGGCCAACGTCCTGACTTTC
>TRBD1|TRBJ1-1|.|TRBV28|14
CASSEDRGNTEAFF
TGTGCCAGCAGTGAGGACAGGGGGAACACTGAAGCTTTCTTT
>TRBD1|TRBJ1-1|.|TRBV6-4|13
CASSDGTGPEAFF
TGTGCCAGCAGTGACGGGACAGGCCCCGAAGCTTTCTTT
>.|TRBJ1-1|.|TRBV6-5|13
CASSYSRNTEAFF
TGTGCCAGCAGTTACTCGCGGAACACTGAAGCTTTCTTT
>.|TRBJ2-7|.|TRBV4-2|12
CASSQDTYEQYF
TGTGCCAGCAGCCAAGACACCTACGAGCAGTACTTC
>.|TRBJ2-3|.|TRBV6-4|15
CASSEYNTETDTQYF
TGTGCCAGCAGTGAGTACAATACCGAAACAGATACGCAGTATTTT
>TRBD1|TRBJ2-1|.|TRBV5-1|15
CASRSRTGAYNEQFF
TGCGCCAGCAGATCCAGGACAGGGGCGTACAATGAGCAGTTCTTC
>TRBD1|TRBJ2-5|.|TRBV5-1|13
CASSNPGGETQYF
TGCGCCAGCAGCAACCCAGGGGGAGAGACCCAGTACTTC
>.|TRBJ2-1|few|TRBV27|13
CASSLQGNNEQFF
TGTGCCAGCAGCTTACAGGGAAACAATGAGCAGTTCTTC
>TRBD1|TRBJ2-7|.|TRBV6-1|14
CASRKDRGGFEQYF
TGTGCCAGCAGGAAGGACAGGGGTGGGTTCGAGCAGTACTTC
>.|TRBJ2-1|.|TRBV5-1|11
CASSWAGEQFF
TGCGCCAGCAGCTGGGCTGGCGAGCAGTTCTTC
>TRBD1|TRBJ1-5|.|TRBV28|14
CASSSDRGNQPQHF
TGTGCCAGCAGTTCGGACAGGGGCAATCAGCCCCAGCATTTT
>.|TRBJ2-2|.|TRBV5-1|13
CASSPEFTGELFF
TGCGCCAGCAGCCCTGAGTTCACCGGGGAGCTGTTTTTT
>TRBD1|TRBJ1-5|.|TRBV30|13
CAGGQGPNQPQHF
TGTGCCGGGGGACAGGGCCCCAATCAGCCCCAGCATTTT
>TRBD1|TRBJ2-7|.|TRBV5-8|14
CASSPGTGVYEQYF
TGTGCCAGCAGCCCCGGGACAGGAGTCTACGAGCAGTACTTC
>.|TRBJ1-3|.|TRBV6-5|15
CASTPGGSSGNTIYF
TGTGCCAGCACTCCCGGGGGGAGTTCTGGAAACACCATATATTTT